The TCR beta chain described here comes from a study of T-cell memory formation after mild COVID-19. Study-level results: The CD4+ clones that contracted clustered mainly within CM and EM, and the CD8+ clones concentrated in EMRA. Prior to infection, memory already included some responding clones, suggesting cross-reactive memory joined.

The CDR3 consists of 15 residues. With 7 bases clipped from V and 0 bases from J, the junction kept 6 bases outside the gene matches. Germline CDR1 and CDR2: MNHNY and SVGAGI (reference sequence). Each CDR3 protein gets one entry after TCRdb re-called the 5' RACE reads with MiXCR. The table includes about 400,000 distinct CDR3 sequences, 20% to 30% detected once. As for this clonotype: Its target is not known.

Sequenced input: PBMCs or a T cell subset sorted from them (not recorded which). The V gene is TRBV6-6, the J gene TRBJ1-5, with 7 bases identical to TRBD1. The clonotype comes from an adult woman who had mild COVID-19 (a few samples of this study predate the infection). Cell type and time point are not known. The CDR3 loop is CASNRQGNSNQPQHF. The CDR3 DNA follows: TGTGCCAGCAACCGACAGGGAAATAGCAATCAGCCCCAGCATTTT.